This passage covers 14 T cell receptor beta chains from one sample sequenced in a study of spatial heterogeneity in lung cancer. From the 5' RACE reads, TCRdb called clonotypes with MiXCR, one entry per CDR3 protein. This table has about 47,000 distinct CDR3 sequences, approximately 12% appearing once. Regarding time point: sample taken at primary tumor resection. The input material, whole RNA from tumor, nontumor lung or frozen PBMC, was sequenced unsorted. Sequenced material: PBMCs, taken at surgery. Receptors originate from a female donor with early-stage non-small cell lung cancer.

The V gene is TRBV6-1, the J gene TRBJ1-2; a weak D match, TRBD1 (6 bases). Trimming stripped 6 bases from V and 8 bases from J, with 19 bases between. The CDR3 has 14 residues. CDR1 is MNHNS and CDR2 is SASEGT in the germline V gene. The CDR3 region is CASREYRAHSGYTF. The DNA of the CDR3 is TGTGCCAGCAGAGAGTACAGGGCCCACTCGGGCTACACCTTC.

This chain connects TRBV2 to TRBJ2-7; D gene unclear. Germline-derived CDR1 and CDR2 are SNHLY and FYNNEI. Trimming cost V 3 bases and J 0 bases, with 9 bases left between them. CDR3 length equals 14 residues. The chain's CDR3 is CASSEFGLSYEQYF. In DNA form, the CDR3 reads TGTGCCAGCAGTGAGTTTGGTCTCTCCTACGAGCAGTACTTC.

J is TRBJ2-1 and V is TRBV6-4; D is possibly TRBD1 or TRBD2 (5 bases each). The V gene's germline CDR1 is MRHNA and CDR2 SNTAGT. The V end lost 2 bases, the J end lost 0 bases, and 8 bases lay between the germline ends. CDR3 length: 15 amino acids. CDR3 amino acids: CASSDEGSSYNEQFF. The CDR3 DNA follows: TGTGCCAGCAGTGACGAGGGGAGCTCCTACAATGAGCAGTTCTTC.

This clonotype has just a few counts. The genes are TRBV13 and TRBJ1-2; D is unclear. The CDR3 consists of 15 residues. CDR1 and CDR2 (germline): PRHDT, FYEKMQ (reference sequence). V shed 0 bases and J shed 5 bases, with 13 bases lying between them. Here the CDR3 DNA reads TGTGCCAGCAGCTTAGGTGTAGGGCGGAGGTATGGCTACACCTTC. It yields the protein CASSLGVGRRYGYTF.

This clonotype showed up many times. J is TRBJ1-1 and V is TRBV7-9; possibly TRBD1 for D (5 bases). Trimming pared 1 base from V and 0 bases from J, leaving 6 bases between. The CDR3 is 14 amino acids. Germline lookup yields CDR1 SEHNR and CDR2 FQNEAQ (reference sequence). Here the CDR3 DNA reads TGTGCCAGCAGCTTAGGACAGTTGAACACTGAAGCTTTCTTT. Its protein is CASSLGQLNTEAFF.

V is TRBV19 and J is TRBJ1-2, with 8 bases that match TRBD1. The CDR3 sequence is 16 residues long. Germline assignment: CDR1 LNHDA and CDR2 SQIVND (reference sequence). The J segment lost 2 bases and the V segment lost 9 bases, leaving 14 bases of the junction unmatched. Here the CDR3 DNA reads TGTGCCAGCAAAGGACAGGGCACCCGAACCAACTATGGCTACACCTTC. It is translated as CASKGQGTRTNYGYTF.

The gene calls are TRBV3-1 and TRBJ2-3; 11 bases are a match to TRBD2. The CDR3 consists of 17 residues. Germline V gene lookup returns CDR1 LGHDT and CDR2 YNNKEL (reference sequence). The trim removed 0 bases at V and 7 bases at J, leaving 9 bases unmatched. In nucleotides, the CDR3 is TGTGCCAGCAGCCAAGATGTGGCTAGCGGGGGGCGGAATACGCAGTATTTT. It codes for CASSQDVASGGRNTQYF.

This rearrangement joins TRBV6-6 to TRBJ2-7; 7 bases line up with TRBD2. Germline lookup yields CDR1 MNHNY and CDR2 SVGAGI (reference sequence). J lost 1 base, V lost 2 bases, and 5 bases had no gene match. This CDR3 is built from 15 residues. The CDR3 spells CASSYAGDPSYEQYF. As DNA, the CDR3 is TGTGCCAGCAGTTACGCGGGGGATCCATCCTACGAGCAGTACTTC.

A few counts support this clonotype. The CDR3 reads CSAQDGTSYEQYF. CDR3 nucleotide sequence: TGCAGTGCCCAGGACGGAACCTCCTACGAGCAGTACTTC. The V gene is TRBV20-1, the J gene TRBJ2-7; D is uncertain. Germline assignment: CDR1 DFQATT and CDR2 SNEGSKA (reference sequence). CDR3 length equals 13 residues. Trimming removed 6 bases from V and 0 bases from J, with 12 bases in between.

V and J are TRBV14 and TRBJ2-1; unclear D gene. Per the germline V gene, CDR1 is SGHDN and CDR2 is FVKESK. The germline V and J ends were trimmed by 3 bases and 0 bases, with 9 bases remaining between them. The CDR3 totals 15 residues. CDR3 nucleotide sequence: TGTGCCAGCAGCCATGTTATAGGCTCCTACAATGAGCAGTTCTTC. As protein: CASSHVIGSYNEQFF. Full variable domain (missing parts from reference TRBV14 and TRBJ2-1): EAGVTQFPSHSVIEKGQTVTLRCDPISGHDNLYWYRRVMGKEIKFLLHFVKESKQDESGMPNNRFLAERTGGTYSTLKVQPAELEDSGVYFCASSHVIGSYNEQFFGPGTRLTVL.

V is TRBV10-3 and J is TRBJ2-3; D gene uncertain. The V gene lost 2 bases and the J gene lost 6 bases, with 6 bases spanning the gap. CDR1 ENHRY and CDR2 SYGVKD come from the germline V gene. The CDR3 runs to 12 residues. In DNA, the CDR3 is TGTGCCATCAGTGAGAGAAGTGATACGCAGTATTTT. This gives the protein CAISERSDTQYF.

This clonotype was seen repeatedly, ten times or more. The gene calls are TRBV19 and TRBJ2-2; 7 bases fit TRBD1. Germline-derived CDR1 and CDR2 are LNHDA and SQIVND (reference sequence). The J segment lost 5 bases and the V segment lost 2 bases, leaving 5 bases of the junction unmatched. CDR3 length: 15 amino acids. The CDR3 region is CASSIKGTVTGELFF. The CDR3 region has the DNA TGTGCCAGTAGTATAAAAGGGACAGTTACCGGGGAGCTGTTTTTT.

This clonotype was picked up many times. The chain combines TRBV12-3 or TRBV12-4 with TRBJ2-3, with D tentatively TRBD2 (6 bases). The CDR3 runs 16 residues. Trimming shortened V by 5 bases and J by 1 base, and 16 bases separated the two germline ends. The CDR3 sequence: CASSPSVVAGTDTQYF. In nucleotides, the CDR3 is TGTGCCAGCAGTCCTAGTGTGGTAGCGGGCACAGATACGCAGTATTTT.

This clonotype has more than one count but fewer than ten. The chain is built from TRBV7-9 and TRBJ1-1, with TRBD1 as a possible D gene (6 bases). The CDR3 is 15 amino acids. With 1 base removed from V and 5 bases from J, the gap between germline ends came to 14 bases. Germline V gene data show CDR1 as SEHNR and CDR2 as FQNEAQ (reference sequence). CDR3 nucleotide sequence: TGTGCCAGCAGCTTAGGAGGGGGGATTATAACTGAAGCTTTCTTT. It codes for CASSLGGGIITEAFF.